What follows are 5 T cell receptor beta chains derived from one specimen sequenced in a study of brain T cells in children with intractable seizures. The time point is: blood from clinic visit 5 months post-surgery; TSC patient then seizure free. Sequencing was performed with immunoSEQ multiplex PCR; in TCRdb, only in-frame clones are kept and a portion is missing. The repertoire holds about 350,000 clones, with about 94% as singletons. This specimen was peripheral blood, taken roughly 5 months after surgery. The receptors were gathered from a boy younger than two with tuberous sclerosis and intractable seizures.

The chain is built from TRBV7-8 and TRBJ1-6; perhaps TRBD1 as D (5 bases). V dropped 4 bases and J dropped 10 bases, with 20 bases sitting between them. Germline CDR1 SGHVS, CDR2 FQNEAQ. The CDR3 runs to 16 residues. CDR3 loop: CASSSQGFRVGSPLHF. Here the CDR3 DNA reads TGTGCCAGCAGCTCCCAGGGTTTTAGGGTCGGGTCACCCCTCCACTTT.

The count of this clone is one. This chain connects TRBV28 to TRBJ2-2; no clear D. Germline CDR1 MDHEN, CDR2 SYDVKM. The CDR3 length is 14 residues. The V end was cut by 6 bases, the J end by 8 bases, with 16 bases between. The CDR3 DNA is TGTGCCAGCAGCCGACTTTGGGTCCGAGGGGAGCTGTTTTTT. Amino acids: CASSRLWVRGELFF.

This chain's CDR3 is CASSLMGLGNTGELFF. In nucleotides, the CDR3 is TGTGCCAGCAGTTTAATGGGACTAGGCAACACCGGGGAGCTGTTTTTT. The rearrangement links TRBV27 to TRBJ2-2; 8 bases are a match to TRBD2. Germline V gene data show CDR1 as MNHEY and CDR2 as SMNVEV (reference sequence). Trimming removed 2 bases from V and 2 bases from J; junction bases left unmatched: 4. The CDR3 runs to 16 residues.

On this clone: Within the sample, other DNA sequences also encode this same CDR3. This chain links TRBV7-9 with TRBJ1-6; weak D call: TRBD1 (5 bases). From germline, CDR1 is SEHNR and CDR2 FQNEAQ (reference sequence). The CDR3 contains 15 residues. V was clipped by 3 bases and J by 0 bases, with 6 bases between them. CDR3 bases: TGTGCCAGCAGCTTGGGGGGCTCCTATAATTCACCCCTCCACTTT. This gives the protein CASSLGGSYNSPLHF.

The chain carries TRBV7-9 and TRBJ1-1; D call uncertain. V was pared by 2 bases and J by 8 bases, with 6 bases between. Germline V gene lookup returns CDR1 SEHNR and CDR2 FQNEAQ (reference sequence). The CDR3 contains 11 residues. CDR3 sequence: CASSLNREAFF. As DNA, the CDR3 is TGTGCCAGCAGCTTAAACCGAGAAGCTTTCTTT.